Each of the 25 T cell receptor beta chains below was sequenced from the same sample in a study of OX40 agonist ivuxolimab in advanced cancers. TCRdb's copy holds only in-frame clones and misses some; the assay was immunoSEQ multiplex PCR. The table records about 80,000 clones, 90% to 95% of them present only once. Source: CD4+ or CD8+ T cells sorted from blood, taken in a trial of the OX40 agonist ivuxolimab. Receptors originate from an adult with an advanced solid tumor such as melanoma, head and neck, liver or kidney cancer.

This clone was observed a single time. The chain has TRBV2 and TRBJ2-1, with D perhaps TRBD1 or TRBD2 (5 bases each). This CDR3 contains 17 residues. The ends were cut back, 4 bases at V and 6 bases at J, with 22 bases in the middle. Germline values: CDR1 SNHLY, CDR2 FYNNEI. This CDR3 reads CASSVRSVLAGSNEQFF. CDR3 DNA sequence: TGTGCCAGCAGTGTCCGGTCGGTGTTGGCAGGGAGCAATGAGCAGTTCTTC.

This sequence joins TRBV28 and TRBJ1-5; D gene uncertain. V lost 7 bases, J lost 6 bases, and 13 bases lay in between. The CDR3 has 13 residues. The V gene's germline CDR1 is MDHEN and CDR2 SYDVKM. In DNA, the CDR3 is TGTGCCAGCAAGGTACTCAAAGGTCAGCCCCAGCATTTT. Encoded protein: CASKVLKGQPQHF. Together with reference TRBV28 and TRBJ1-5, the CDR3 gives the full variable domain: DVKVTQSSRYLVKRTGEKVFLECVQDMDHENMFWYRQDPGLGLRLIYFSYDVKMKEKGDIPEGYSVSREKKERFSLILESASTNQTSMYLCASKVLKGQPQHFGDGTRLSIL.

The rearrangement uses TRBV18 and TRBJ1-4, with D hard to call. The CDR3 totals 12 residues. V was clipped by 3 bases and J by 8 bases, with 7 bases between them. CDR1 KGHSH and CDR2 LQKENI come from the germline V gene. CDR3 DNA: TGTGCCAGCTCACCCCTGGGAGAAAAACTGTTTTTT. It codes for CASSPLGEKLFF.

The chain uses TRBV9 and TRBJ1-1; no clear D gene. Trimming left V 0 bases short and J 0 bases short, with 6 bases between. The CDR3 loop spans 14 amino acids. Per germline, CDR1 SGDLS and CDR2 YYNGEE. The CDR3 DNA reads as TGTGCCAGCAGCGTAGACGTCATGAACACTGAAGCTTTCTTT. It codes for CASSVDVMNTEAFF.

The gene calls are TRBV5-1 and TRBJ2-1; no definite D call. Per the germline V gene, CDR1 is SGHRS and CDR2 is YFSETQ. The CDR3 sequence is 15 residues long. With 4 bases removed from V and 0 bases from J, the gap between germline ends came to 11 bases. This chain's CDR3 is CASSPDSSSYNEQFF. The CDR3 DNA sequence: TGCGCCAGCAGCCCAGACTCAAGCTCCTACAATGAGCAGTTCTTC.

This chain links TRBV7-3 with TRBJ2-1; 12 nucleotides line up with TRBD2. This CDR3 contains 15 residues. Germline V gene sequence: CDR1 SGHTA, CDR2 FQGTGA. The J segment lost 4 bases and the V segment lost 5 bases, leaving 3 bases of the junction unmatched. CDR3 protein: CASSPLAGGYNEQFF. Here the CDR3 DNA reads TGTGCCAGCAGCCCACTAGCGGGAGGTTACAATGAGCAGTTCTTC.

This clone appeared once. The CDR3: CASSHNEYGYTF. DNA of the CDR3: TGTGCCAGCAGCCACAATGAATATGGCTACACCTTC. The rearrangement uses TRBV6-1 and TRBJ1-2, with D uncertain. Trimming removed 6 bases from V and 5 bases from J, with 10 bases in between. CDR1 is MNHNS and CDR2 is SASEGT in the germline V gene. The CDR3 is 12 amino acids.

The chain uses TRBV7-9 and TRBJ1-1; no definite D call. Between the trimmed V and J ends, which lost 3 bases and 3 bases, there was a span of 11 bases. Germline CDR1 SEHNR, CDR2 FQNEAQ (reference sequence). This CDR3 spans 14 amino acids. CDR3 residues: CASSFDPRHTEAFF. For the CDR3, the DNA is TGTGCCAGCAGCTTCGACCCGCGGCACACTGAAGCTTTCTTT. Drawing the rest from reference TRBV7-9 and TRBJ1-1, the complete variable domain is DTGVSQNPRHKITKRGQNVTFRCDPISEHNRLYWYRQTLGQGPEFLTYFQNEAQLEKSRLLSDRFSAERPKGSFSTLEIQRTEQGDSAMYLCASSFDPRHTEAFFGQGTRLTVV.

The chain is built from TRBV27 and TRBJ1-6; maybe TRBD1 (5 bases). The V end lost 1 base, the J end lost 10 bases, and 8 bases lay between the germline ends. CDR1 is MNHEY and CDR2 is SMNVEV in the germline V gene (reference sequence). The CDR3 length is 13 residues. This CDR3 reads CASSLWRDSPLHF. In DNA, the CDR3 is TGTGCCAGCAGTTTATGGAGGGACTCACCCCTCCACTTT.

V is TRBV28 and J is TRBJ2-3; D possibly corresponds to TRBD2 (6 bases). The CDR3 covers 17 residues. V dropped 9 bases and J dropped 5 bases, with 27 bases sitting between them. Germline V gene lookup returns CDR1 MDHEN and CDR2 SYDVKM. CDR3 coding DNA: TGTGCCAGGGTGATACTAGCAATGGAAACAGCACGAGATACGCAGTATTTT. Translating gives CARVILAMETARDTQYF.

Remarks on this clone: The junction departs from the called germline gene at one end, perhaps through a read error. The V and J genes are TRBV19 and TRBJ1-2; D perhaps matches TRBD1 (6 bases). The length of the CDR3 is 14 residues. From germline, CDR1 is LNHDA and CDR2 SQIVND (reference sequence). The CDR3 is CASSRDGDPGGRNF. For the CDR3, the DNA is TGTGCCAGTAGTCGGGACGGAGACCCCGGGGGGCGTAACTTC.

The genes are TRBV7-2 and TRBJ2-1; TRBD2 aligns across 7 bases. V gave up 2 bases and J gave up 4 bases; unmatched junction bases: 8. Germline CDR1 is SGHTA and CDR2 is FQGNSA. This CDR3 has 16 amino acids. The CDR3 DNA reads TGTGCCAGCAGCTTACTTGCGGGAGTAGGTTACAATGAGCAGTTCTTC. The encoded protein is CASSLLAGVGYNEQFF.

This rearrangement joins TRBV7-3 to TRBJ2-6; 11 bases fit TRBD1. With 4 bases clipped from V and 0 bases from J, the junction kept 5 bases outside the gene matches. The V gene's germline CDR1 is SGHTA and CDR2 FQGTGA. This CDR3 contains 18 residues. CDR3 loop: CASSWGQGGISGANVLTF. In DNA, the CDR3 is TGTGCCAGCAGCTGGGGACAGGGGGGGATCTCTGGGGCCAACGTCCTGACTTTC.

J is TRBJ2-1 and V is TRBV19; weak D call: TRBD2 (5 bases). V was trimmed by 5 bases and J by 1 base, leaving 12 bases between them. Germline CDR1 reads LNHDA; CDR2 reads SQIVND (reference sequence). This CDR3 is 15 amino acids long. The CDR3 sequence: CASSQTRNSYNEQFF. CDR3 sequence (DNA): TGTGCCAGTAGTCAAACTAGAAATTCCTACAATGAGCAGTTCTTC.

The V and J genes are TRBV7-9 and TRBJ1-1; D is possibly TRBD1 (5 bases). CDR3 length: 13 amino acids. V dropped 1 base and J dropped 6 bases, with 9 bases sitting between them. Germline values: CDR1 SEHNR, CDR2 FQNEAQ (reference sequence). CDR3 in amino acids: CASSLEMGAEAFF. CDR3 bases: TGTGCCAGCAGCTTAGAGATGGGGGCTGAAGCTTTCTTT.

J is TRBJ2-2 and V is TRBV7-8; tentative D call: TRBD1 (6 bases). From germline, CDR1 is SGHVS and CDR2 FQNEAQ. The CDR3 length is 16 residues. Trimming removed 4 bases at V and 2 bases at J, with 14 bases between. In nucleotides, the CDR3 is TGTGCCAGCAGCTCACAGGGTATCGGTAACACCGGGGAGCTGTTTTTT. Amino acid sequence: CASSSQGIGNTGELFF. The variable domain in full, completed from reference TRBV7-8 and TRBJ2-2, reads GAGVSQSPRYKVAKRGQDVALRCDPISGHVSLFWYQQALGQGPEFLTYFQNEAQLDKSGLPSDRFFAERPEGSVSTLKIQRTQQEDSAVYLCASSSQGIGNTGELFFGEGSRLTVL.

This chain connects TRBV15 to TRBJ2-1; no firm D call. The germline gives CDR1 LNHNV, CDR2 YYDKDF (reference sequence). V was clipped by 1 base and J by 3 bases, with 13 bases between them. The CDR3 loop spans 16 amino acids. This CDR3 reads CATSRVSHWDYNEQFF. The CDR3 region has the DNA TGTGCCACCAGCAGAGTTAGCCACTGGGACTACAATGAGCAGTTCTTC.

V gene TRBV2 combines with J gene TRBJ2-1; D perhaps matches TRBD2 (5 bases). The CDR3 consists of 14 residues. Trimming removed 8 bases at V and 0 bases at J, with 11 bases between. The germline CDR1 and CDR2 sequences are SNHLY and FYNNEI. The CDR3 loop reads CASHGDASYNEQFF. The CDR3 bases are TGTGCCAGCCACGGGGATGCCTCCTACAATGAGCAGTTCTTC.

This chain links TRBV7-3 with TRBJ2-1; 7 nucleotides agree with TRBD2. CDR3 length equals 16 residues. Per germline, CDR1 SGHTA and CDR2 FQGTGA. Losses at the gene ends were 5 bases for V and 10 bases for J; bases not matched to a gene: 17. The CDR3 region has the DNA TGTGCCAGCAGCGCGACGTCTAGCGGCAATATAGGGGAGCAGTTCTTC. Translated: CASSATSSGNIGEQFF.

This chain joins TRBV5-6 and TRBJ2-2; a weak D match, TRBD1 (5 bases). Trimming took off 0 bases at V and 4 bases at J, with 10 bases between the two ends. This CDR3 has 15 residues. Germline CDR1 SGHDT, CDR2 YYEEEE. In nucleotides, the CDR3 is TGTGCCAGCAGCTTGGTGGGCAGGGCCACCGGGGAGCTGTTTTTT. Amino acid sequence: CASSLVGRATGELFF.

The table lists this clone with a count of one. This chain joins TRBV30 and TRBJ1-5; the D gene is possibly TRBD1 (5 bases). The CDR3 totals 13 residues. The V end lost 5 bases, the J end lost 6 bases, and 14 bases lay between the germline ends. Looked up from germline, CDR1 is GTSNPN and CDR2 is SVGIG (reference sequence). CDR3 sequence: CAWGRGGSQPQHF. The CDR3 DNA reads TGTGCCTGGGGGCGGGGCGGGAGTCAGCCCCAGCATTTT.

The rearrangement links TRBV11-3 to TRBJ1-2, with TRBD1 identical over 8 bases. V lost 5 bases, J lost 8 bases, and 10 bases stayed unmatched. Germline V CDR1 and CDR2: SGHNT, YENEEA. This CDR3 is 14 amino acids long. The CDR3, as DNA: TGTGCCAGCAGCCATCTGACAGGGGCGGGGGGCTACACCTTC. Translated: CASSHLTGAGGYTF.

The chain links TRBV15 to TRBJ1-2, with 8 bases that match TRBD1. Germline values: CDR1 LNHNV, CDR2 YYDKDF (reference sequence). V trimming: 0 bases; J trimming: 4 bases; junction bases outside the gene matches: 4. The CDR3 loop spans 15 amino acids. The CDR3 here is CATSREGRGPYGYTF. CDR3 in DNA: TGTGCCACCAGCAGAGAAGGCAGGGGGCCCTATGGCTACACCTTC.

The chain carries TRBV10-3 and TRBJ1-1; no firm D call. Germline V gene data show CDR1 as ENHRY and CDR2 as SYGVKD. V lost 2 bases, J lost 0 bases, and 7 bases lay in between. CDR3 size: 14 residues. CDR3 nucleotide sequence: TGTGCCATCAGTGAGCGGGCTTTGAACACTGAAGCTTTCTTT. This encodes CAISERALNTEAFF.

This chain uses TRBV7-2 with TRBJ1-2; 11 nucleotides align to TRBD1. Germline lookup yields CDR1 SGHTA and CDR2 FQGNSA. The CDR3 totals 15 residues. Trimming removed 6 bases from V and 6 bases from J; junction bases left unmatched: 9. The CDR3: CASRTGQGAGNGYTF. CDR3 bases: TGTGCCAGCAGGACTGGACAGGGGGCGGGAAATGGCTACACCTTC.